The clone carrying this TCR beta chain was seen at least ten times. The antigen is unknown. Conversion of TCR transcripts into cDNA relied on 5'RACE template switching, which added a universal primer site and UMIs. TCRdb called the 5' RACE reads again in MiXCR, with one record for every CDR3 protein. This table holds approximately 300,000 distinct CDR3 sequences, roughly 8.7% found once. The V gene end was trimmed by 4 bases and the J gene end by 1 base; junction bases not matched to a gene: 7. Germline V gene lookup returns CDR1 SGHRS and CDR2 YFSETQ. CDR3 size: 15 residues. These data come from a study of T cells after yellow fever vaccination. Overall study findings and caveats: Abundant bulk-derived clonotypes could contaminate FACS-sorted repertoires. Most primary-vaccination clones reappeared after the booster (less than 98% CD4, 75% to 90% CD8).

V and J are TRBV5-1 and TRBJ2-5; 7 bases match TRBD1. This receptor was obtained from a man between 18 and 29 years old who received the YFV17D yellow fever vaccine. Here the sequenced sample was PBMCs, taken on the day of the first yellow fever vaccination. In DNA, the CDR3 is TGCGCCAGCAGCGGCACCGGGACAGCCCAAGAGACCCAGTACTTC. Protein sequence: CASSGTGTAQETQYF. Full variable domain (outside the CDR3, taken from reference TRBV5-1 and TRBJ2-5): KAGVTQTPRYLIKTRGQQVTLSCSPISGHRSVSWYQQTPGQGLQFLFEYFSETQRNKGNFPGRFSGRQFSNSRSEMNVSTLELGDSALYLCASSGTGTAQETQYFGPGTRLLVL.